Listed here is a single T cell receptor (beta chain). What it binds is not known. This entry belongs to a study of beta chain features in type 1 diabetes. Study conclusions and caveats: In the patient group, naive, central memory and Treg TCRB repertoires seemed more alike than in the healthy donor group. TCRB CDR3s were moderately but significantly shorter in Type 1 diabetes patients in all four CD4+ subsets.

Every donor provided one heparinised blood draw, which averaged approximately 120 mL. The CDR3 has 16 residues. V shed 8 bases and J 3 bases; nucleotides not matched to a gene: 10. Germline CDR1 and CDR2: KGHSH and LQKENI. Every isolated RNA sample was fully reverse transcribed, so sequencing captured expressed TCRB transcripts. Produced via immunoSEQ multiplex PCR; TCRdb's table is partial and in-frame only. The sample has 200,000 to 300,000 clones, roughly 22% seen once. This receptor was obtained from a woman in her thirties or forties with type 1 diabetes. This chain joins TRBV18 and TRBJ2-3; 11 positions match TRBD2. Sequencing was performed on naive CD4+ T cells from blood. The CDR3 region is CASRSGIAGGTDTQYF. The CDR3 DNA follows: TGTGCCAGCCGATCCGGAATAGCGGGAGGGACAGATACGCAGTATTTT.